This T cell receptor (beta chain) came from a study of CD8 T cells in ankylosing spondylitis. General study points: Matched ankylosing spondylitis synovial fluid reportedly showed significant enrichment of disease-linked clones. Certain motif variants had earlier appeared in reactive arthritis synovial fluid and blood. Blood of patients with ankylosing spondylitis appeared to be characterized by a TCR beta motif of about eight highly homologous variants.

Molecular-barcoded quantitative 5'-RACE produced these TCR beta libraries. MiXCR, run by TCRdb on the 5' RACE reads, gives a single entry per CDR3 protein. The table records 700,000 to 850,000 distinct CDR3 sequences, 12% of them present only once. This clonotype was seen at least ten times. What it binds is unknown. The CDR3 is 14 amino acids. The V and J ends lost 6 bases and 7 bases, in that order; junction bases with no gene match: 5. Per the germline V gene, CDR1 is SGHAT and CDR2 is FQNNGV. This sequence was found in a male donor with ankylosing spondylitis. This chain joins TRBV11-2 and TRBJ2-2; 10 bases align to TRBD2. Sequencing was done on a sample of blood, either unsorted or a sorted T cell fraction (not recorded which). The CDR3 DNA sequence: TGTGCCAGCAGTCGACTAGCGGGCGGCGGGGAGCTGTTTTTT. Translation: CASSRLAGGGELFF.